This entry lists 5 T cell receptor beta chains sequenced from one sample in a study of tumor-infiltrating lymphocytes in localized non-small cell lung cancer. The table came from immunoSEQ multiplex PCR; TCRdb's copy has only in-frame clones and leaves some out. In the table there are approximately 17,000 clones, approximately 84% of which are singletons. The sample was lung tumor tissue. Source of these receptors: a human donor with non-small cell lung cancer.

By proportion, this clone is medium-sized (0.01 to 0.1%). CDR3 nucleotides: TGTGCCAGCTCACTAGACCTTCCCTCGGGCTCTGGGGCCAACGTCCTGACTTTC. The encoded protein is CASSLDLPSGSGANVLTF. V gene TRBV18 combines with J gene TRBJ2-6; D remains ambiguous. The CDR3 totals 18 residues. CDR1 and CDR2 (germline): KGHSH, LQKENI. Trimming pared 4 bases from V and 0 bases from J, leaving 16 bases between. Looking up the rest from reference TRBV18 and TRBJ2-6 gives the full variable domain: NAGVMQNPRHLVRRRGQEARLRCSPMKGHSHVYWYRQLPEEGLKFMVYLQKENIIDESGMPKERFSAEFPKEGPSILRIQQVVRGDSAAYFCASSLDLPSGSGANVLTFGAGSRLTVL.

V and J are TRBV27 and TRBJ2-1, with 11 bases that match TRBD2. V gave up 5 bases and J gave up 7 bases; unmatched junction bases: 13. CDR1 and CDR2 from the germline V gene are MNHEY and SMNVEV (reference sequence). The CDR3 has 17 residues. The CDR3 DNA reads TGTGCCAGCAGTCGTACCTCTAGCGGGAGGCCCTTGAATGAGCAGTTCTTC. Its protein is CASSRTSSGRPLNEQFF.

This clone has a single count. This sequence joins TRBV7-3 and TRBJ1-6; D remains unclear. V lost 7 bases and J lost 4, with 14 bases in between. Germline assignment: CDR1 SGHTA and CDR2 FQGTGA. The CDR3 runs to 15 residues. DNA for the CDR3: TGTGCCAGCAATCAGAAGGGTCCTTATAATTCACCCCTCCACTTT. Its protein is CASNQKGPYNSPLHF.

The rearrangement links TRBV13 to TRBJ1-5; D is perhaps TRBD1 (5 bases). V lost 5 bases, J lost 2 bases, and 10 bases lay in between. Germline loops: CDR1 PRHDT, CDR2 FYEKMQ (reference sequence). The CDR3 has 14 residues. The DNA of the CDR3 is TGTGCCAGCAGCCTCGGGGGGGGCAATCAGCCCCAGCATTTT. This sequence encodes CASSLGGGNQPQHF.

The chain couples TRBV7-6 to TRBJ1-6; perhaps TRBD1 as D (5 bases). The V end lost 0 bases, the J end lost 14 bases, and 23 bases lay between the germline ends. Germline V CDR1 and CDR2: SGHVS, FNYEAQ. The CDR3 is 17 residues long. The CDR3 here is CASSLALAAGRGSALHF. DNA for the CDR3: TGTGCCAGCAGCTTAGCGCTCGCCGCAGGACGGGGGTCGGCCCTCCACTTT.